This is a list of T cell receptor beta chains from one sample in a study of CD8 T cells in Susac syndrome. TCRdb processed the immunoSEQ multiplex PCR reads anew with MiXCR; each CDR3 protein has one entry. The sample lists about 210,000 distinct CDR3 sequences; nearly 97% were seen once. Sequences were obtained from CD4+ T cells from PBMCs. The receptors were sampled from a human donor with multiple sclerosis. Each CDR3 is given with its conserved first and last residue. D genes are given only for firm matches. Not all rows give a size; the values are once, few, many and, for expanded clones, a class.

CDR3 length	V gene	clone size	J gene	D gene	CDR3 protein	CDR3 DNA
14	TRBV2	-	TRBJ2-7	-	CASSEIHSYYEQYF	TGTGCCAGCAGTGAGATTCACAGCTACTACGAGCAGTACTTC
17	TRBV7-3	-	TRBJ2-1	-	CASSQPRQGGTYNEQFF	TGTGCCAGCAGCCAACCTAGACAGGGAGGTACCTACAATGAGCAGTTCTTC
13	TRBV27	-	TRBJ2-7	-	CASMGSPGYEQYF	TGTGCCAGCATGGGATCCCCGGGGTACGAGCAGTACTTC
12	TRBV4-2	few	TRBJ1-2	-	CASSQRNYGYTF	TGTGCCAGCAGCCAGAGGAACTATGGCTACACCTTC
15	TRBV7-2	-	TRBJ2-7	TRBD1	CASSFPGTGAFVGSF	TGTGCCAGCAGCTTCCCGGGGACAGGGGCCTTCGTTGGGAGCTTC
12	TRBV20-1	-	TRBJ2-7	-	CSGAGGVYEQYF	TGCAGTGGTGCGGGTGGGGTGTACGAGCAGTACTTC
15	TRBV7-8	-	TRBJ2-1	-	CASSLPGRTYNEQFF	TGTGCCAGCAGCTTGCCGGGGCGGACCTACAATGAGCAGTTCTTC
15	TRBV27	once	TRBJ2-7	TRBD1	CASKGDSRTSYEQYF	TGTGCCAGCAAGGGGGACAGCCGTACCTCCTACGAGCAGTACTTC
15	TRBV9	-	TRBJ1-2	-	CASSVDSGDNYGYTF	TGTGCCAGCAGCGTAGATTCAGGAGATAACTATGGCTACACCTTC
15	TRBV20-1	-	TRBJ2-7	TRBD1	CSAKNPVTGGYEQYF	TGCAGTGCAAAGAATCCGGTGACAGGGGGCTACGAGCAGTACTTC
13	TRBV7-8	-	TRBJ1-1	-	CASSPVGYTEAFF	TGTGCCAGCAGCCCCGTCGGTTACACTGAAGCTTTCTTT
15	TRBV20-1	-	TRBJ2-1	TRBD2	CSAPGRREGYNEQFF	TGCAGTGCTCCAGGTCGGCGGGAGGGCTACAATGAGCAGTTCTTC
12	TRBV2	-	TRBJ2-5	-	CASSLTGLTQYF	TGTGCCAGCAGTTTGACCGGCCTGACCCAGTACTTC
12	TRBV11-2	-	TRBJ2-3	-	CASSHGLDTQYF	TGTGCCAGCAGCCATGGGCTAGATACGCAGTATTTT
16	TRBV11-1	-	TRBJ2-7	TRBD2	CASSLNGAGDYYEQYF	TGTGCCAGCAGCTTAAACGGTGCTGGGGACTACTACGAGCAGTACTTC
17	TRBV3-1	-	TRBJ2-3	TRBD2	CASSYGTSGVTPDTQYF	TGTGCCAGCAGCTACGGGACTAGCGGAGTTACCCCAGATACGCAGTATTTT
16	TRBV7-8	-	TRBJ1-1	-	CASSLALAGGLTEAFF	TGTGCCAGCAGCTTAGCTCTTGCGGGGGGCTTGACTGAAGCTTTCTTT
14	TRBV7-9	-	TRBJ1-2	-	CASSLYGRGDGYTF	TGTGCCAGCAGCTTATACGGAAGGGGGGATGGCTACACCTTC